The clone carrying this T cell receptor beta chain was seen a single time. TCRdb's table, derived via immunoSEQ multiplex PCR, lists solely in-frame clones and lacks some. Among nearly 350,000 clones listed, around 91% were seen once. Looked up from germline, CDR1 is SGHRS and CDR2 is YFSETQ. This CDR3 has 18 amino acids. V shed 0 bases and J 7 bases; nucleotides not matched to a gene: 14. This record belongs to a study of blood T cell repertoires in COVID-19. For the study at large: PBMCs, B-cell-depleted T cells, or T cells provided the cDNA or gDNA that made up the material.

Sequenced: peripheral blood. The chain couples TRBV5-1 to TRBJ2-1; 9 bases match TRBD1. The TCR comes from a woman between 18 and 30 years old who had recovered from COVID-19. CDR3 DNA sequence: TGCGCCAGCAGCTTGGCCCGGTGGGGGACAGGGAATCAGAATGAGCAGTTCTTC. Its protein is CASSLARWGTGNQNEQFF.